This TCR beta chain stems from a study of blood T cells in healthy people across ages. Germline V gene sequence: CDR1 SGHVS, CDR2 FNYEAQ. V was clipped by 0 bases and J by 0 bases, with 11 bases between them. This CDR3 has 17 residues. Together with a sample-barcoded 5' primer, a J-beta primer mix was included in a second PCR lasting roughly 7 to 11 cycles. TCRdb independently ran MiXCR on the 5' RACE reads; one entry per CDR3 protein. The profile shows 700,000 to 900,000 distinct CDR3 sequences, more than 25% of them singletons. This clonotype was counted only a few times. These sequences were also reported in another study, on T cells of mothers and their children. That investigation notes: Sequencing returned over 8 million TCR beta CDR3 reads per mother and around 3 million per child.

The sequencing input was blood. The chain is built from TRBV7-6 and TRBJ2-2; maybe TRBD2 (6 bases). The sequence was collected from a boy younger than 18 in good health. The DNA for the CDR3 is TGTGCCAGCAGCTTAGCGCGGGACGGACCGAACACCGGGGAGCTGTTTTTT. Its protein product is CASSLARDGPNTGELFF.